The source of this T cell receptor (beta chain) is a study of blood T cell repertoires in COVID-19. Study-level information: T cells, B-cell-depleted T cells, or PBMCs supplied cDNA or gDNA.

There are a few counts of this clone. Original methodology: Reference gene primer amplification gave estimated nucleated cell counts. TCRdb keeps only in-frame clones here, not all; method: immunoSEQ multiplex PCR. D and trimming come from the DNA, and the V and J calls and clone size come from that table. Seen here are around 70,000 clones, roughly 80% observed once, and the top ten hold roughly 20%. Per the germline V gene, CDR1 is LNHDA and CDR2 is SQIVND (reference sequence). The CDR3 contains 14 residues. V was shortened by 4 bases and J by 4 bases, with 13 bases between the two germline ends. The source of this sequence is a human donor in a cohort sampled during active COVID-19. Sequencing used peripheral blood. This rearrangement joins TRBV19 to TRBJ1-2, with D possibly being TRBD1 (5 bases). CDR3 DNA sequence: TGTGCCAGTAGTACGGGCATGGGGCCCTATGGCTACACCTTC. The encoded protein is CASSTGMGPYGYTF.